A single sample gave rise to the 9 T cell receptor beta chains below, sequenced in a study of long-term antiretroviral therapy in people with HIV. A v3.0 immunoSEQ assay was performed at survey level. The repertoire was sequenced with immunoSEQ multiplex PCR; TCRdb's copy has only in-frame clones and lacks some. The sample lists over 20,000 clones, around 86% occurring once. Sequences were derived from unsorted PBMCs, sampled 1.9 years after starting antiretroviral therapy. These TCRs come from a woman in her 30s with HIV.

The chain combines TRBV15 with TRBJ2-7, with 9 bases matching TRBD1. With 1 base clipped from V and 9 bases from J, the junction kept 10 bases outside the gene matches. Germline CDR1 and CDR2: LNHNV and YYDKDF (reference sequence). The CDR3 has 15 amino acids. The CDR3 nucleotides read TGTGCCACCAGCAGAGTAACTACAGGGGGCGATGGGCAGTACGTC. Its protein is CATSRVTTGGDGQYV.

This chain uses TRBV11-2 with TRBJ2-1, with 8 bases identical to TRBD2. CDR1 is SGHAT, CDR2 FQNNGV, per germline. Trimming at V came to 3 bases and at J to 6 bases, leaving 4 bases not matched to a gene. The CDR3 loop spans 14 amino acids. The CDR3 sequence: CASSFTGTSNEQFF. The DNA for the CDR3 is TGTGCCAGCAGCTTCACCGGGACTAGCAATGAGCAGTTCTTC.

The sample holds one count of this clone. The chain uses TRBV7-6 and TRBJ2-1; possibly TRBD1 or TRBD2 for D (5 bases each). The V gene's germline CDR1 is SGHVS and CDR2 FNYEAQ. The CDR3 has 13 amino acids. Trimming removed 5 bases at V and 16 bases at J, with 21 bases between. The CDR3 reads CASSQGEGGVGFF. CDR3 sequence (DNA): TGTGCCAGCAGCCAGGGAGAAGGCGGTGTTGGATTCTTC.

The genes are TRBV19 and TRBJ2-2; D uncertain. Germline loops: CDR1 LNHDA, CDR2 SQIVND (reference sequence). V was cut by 4 bases and J by 6 bases, with 12 bases left in between. The CDR3 length is 14 residues. The CDR3 nucleotides are TGTGCCAGTAGTAGTAGTAATTCCGCCGGGGAGCTGTTTTTT. This translates into CASSSSNSAGELFF.

The DNA for the CDR3 is TGTGCCAGCAGTTACTCGTGTATGGGACAGGGGACGGGAAACACCATATATTTT. Amino acids: CASSYSCMGQGTGNTIYF. The chain has TRBV6-7 and TRBJ1-3, with 10 bases that match TRBD1. TRBV6-7 is sorted into the ORF group, with uncertain function. This CDR3 is built from 18 residues. V shed 0 bases, J shed 4 bases, and the junction held 9 bases outside the gene matches.

This sequence joins TRBV5-1 and TRBJ1-1; the D is unclear. Deletions cut 3 bases from V and 2 bases from J, with 11 bases between. Germline CDR1 reads SGHRS; CDR2 reads YFSETQ. The CDR3 has 14 residues. The CDR3 region has the DNA TGCGCCAGCAGCTACGAGCACCTAAACACTGAAGCTTTCTTT. This translates into CASSYEHLNTEAFF. Using reference TRBV5-1 and TRBJ1-1 for the parts outside the CDR3, the full variable domain is KAGVTQTPRYLIKTRGQQVTLSCSPISGHRSVSWYQQTPGQGLQFLFEYFSETQRNKGNFPGRFSGRQFSNSRSEMNVSTLELGDSALYLCASSYEHLNTEAFFGQGTRLTVV.

The rearrangement joins TRBV7-2 to TRBJ1-6, with D possibly being TRBD1 (5 bases). Trimming left V 3 bases short and J 7 bases short, with 16 bases between. Germline CDR1 SGHTA, CDR2 FQGNSA. This CDR3 has 16 amino acids. The CDR3 DNA reads TGTGCCAGCAGCTTTACCTCTTTTGCAGGGAATTCACCCCTCCACTTT. It specifies CASSFTSFAGNSPLHF.

This chain joins TRBV18 and TRBJ1-2, with 8 bases identical to TRBD1. V lost 2 bases, J lost 6 bases, and 2 bases stayed unmatched. Per the germline V gene, CDR1 is KGHSH and CDR2 is LQKENI. This CDR3 comprises 13 residues. Written as DNA, the CDR3 is TGTGCCAGCTCACCAGACAGGGGACATGGCTACACCTTC. It yields the protein CASSPDRGHGYTF.

J is TRBJ1-3 and V is TRBV21-1. TRBV21-1 has pseudogene status. The CDR3 has 11 amino acids. The CDR3 reads CASSKWRTIYF. DNA of the CDR3: TGTGCCAGCAGCAAGTGGCGTACCATATATTTT.